The clone carrying this T cell receptor beta chain was counted a few times. These data belong to a study of T-cell reconstitution after alpha-beta-depleted transplantation in children. With V trimmed by 0 bases and J by 10 bases, 4 bases remained unmatched. From germline, CDR1 is MNHEY and CDR2 SVGEGT. This CDR3 is 14 amino acids long. Unique molecular identifiers were incorporated into the prepared TCRbeta library. MiXCR was run by TCRdb on the PCR reads, yielding one entry per CDR3 protein. Among more than 550,000 distinct CDR3 sequences listed, about 10% were seen once. This sequence joins TRBV6-2 or TRBV6-3 and TRBJ2-3; TRBD2 matches at 10 bases. The starting material was PBMCs from the stem cell graft donor, obtained from the stem cell graft. The TCR was taken from a human donor who donated a stem cell graft to a child with acute myeloid leukemia. CDR3 bases: TGTGCCAGCAGTTACTCTTCCCTAGCGGGAGCGCAGTATTTT. Translating it yields CASSYSSLAGAQYF.